The sequence of this TCR beta chain was determined in a study of cytomegalovirus exposure and HLA in healthy donors. On the study more broadly: The same platform used for the 500 to 850 first-cohort repertoires was also used for the 120 or so validation repertoires, as a later analysis reported. The study, taken as a whole, reports: The tendency of first-cohort TCR clusters to co-occur in the 120 or so validation repertoires was identified by a subsequent analysis. Investigators reported some 150 TCR beta chains as tied to cytomegalovirus. The CMV antigen specificity of three CMV-associated chains was confirmed through in vitro analysis.

The repertoire was sequenced with immunoSEQ multiplex PCR; TCRdb's copy has only in-frame clones and lacks some. The sample gives roughly 80,000 clones, around 92% of which show up once; over 0.65% is in the top ten. The CDR3 has 15 amino acids. CDR1 is LNHDA, CDR2 SQIVND, per germline (reference sequence). The V end was cut by 6 bases, the J end by 4 bases, with 18 bases between. Concerning this clone: Its antigen is not known.

This TCR was recovered from a man between 18 and 29 years old in good health and CMV-seronegative. The chain employs TRBV19 and TRBJ1-2; possibly TRBD1 for D (6 bases). The specimen was PBMCs. CDR3 in amino acids: CASSTFKDSLYGYTF. The CDR3 coding sequence is TGTGCCAGTAGCACTTTCAAGGACAGCCTCTATGGCTACACCTTC.